This is a list of T cell receptor beta chains from one sample in a study of OX40 agonist ivuxolimab in advanced cancers. TCRdb keeps only in-frame clones here, not all; method: immunoSEQ multiplex PCR. Found here are tens of thousands of clones, over 85% of them singletons; the top ten hold 0.3% to 0.4%. The sequencing here drew on CD4+ or CD8+ T cells sorted from blood, taken in a trial of the OX40 agonist ivuxolimab. These receptors all stem from an adult with an advanced solid tumor such as melanoma, head and neck, liver or kidney cancer. CDR3s leave out the opening cysteine and the closing phenylalanine or tryptophan. The D gene is left open where the match is weak. The size field is filled for only some rows; it gives once, few, many or a size class.

cdr3_length	clone_size	j_call	d_call	v_call	cdr3_aa
12	.	TRBJ1-4	TRBD1	TRBV7-2	ASSLDRANEKLF
13	.	TRBJ2-5	.	TRBV7-2	ASNPLGGGRETQY
13	.	TRBJ1-4	.	TRBV4-3	ASSQSGTINEKLF
9	.	TRBJ2-7	.	TRBV29-1	SVEGPYEQY
11	.	TRBJ1-5	.	TRBV6-6	ASNRESNQPQH
12	.	TRBJ1-6	.	TRBV5-1	ASSLGQANSPLH
8	.	TRBJ2-5	.	TRBV29-1	SGLKETQY
13	.	TRBJ1-6	.	TRBV9	ASSPGTVYNSPLH
13	.	TRBJ1-1	.	TRBV30	AWRSISGVRTEAF
13	.	TRBJ2-1	.	TRBV19	ASSPGSGPYNEQF
12	.	TRBJ2-7	.	TRBV7-9	ASSFSSQGYEQY
12	.	TRBJ1-1	.	TRBV7-8	ASSLMAANTEAF
14	.	TRBJ2-3	TRBD2	TRBV11-2	ASSRKLAGELDTQY
14	.	TRBJ2-6	.	TRBV28	ASSLTLTPGANVLT
13	.	TRBJ1-2	.	TRBV27	ASSLSAGATYAYT
13	.	TRBJ2-6	TRBD1	TRBV5-6	ASRQDRGGANVLT
16	.	TRBJ1-5	TRBD1	TRBV28	ATQPWTGSSGSNQPQH
12	.	TRBJ1-1	.	TRBV5-1	ASSPRTANTEAF
11	.	TRBJ2-7	TRBD1	TRBV27	ASSWDRGYEQY
12	.	TRBJ2-1	.	TRBV28	ASSLSGGYNEQF
14	.	TRBJ1-6	.	TRBV6-5	ASSYQGVQGNSPLH
13	.	TRBJ1-5	TRBD1	TRBV4-3	ASSQWTGGSQPQH
14	.	TRBJ2-3	.	TRBV18	ASSPPVKGSADTQY
16	.	TRBJ1-1	.	TRBV4-3	ASSQEPNFREVNTEAF
18	.	TRBJ2-3	.	TRBV7-2	ASSLAVRVRFVGDSDTQY
13	.	TRBJ1-3	.	TRBV15	ATSGFGTRGNTIY
14	once	TRBJ2-6	.	TRBV18	ASSLAQFSGANVLT
13	once	TRBJ2-1	.	TRBV9	ASSGLVSPINEQF
11	.	TRBJ2-7	.	TRBV5-4	ASTRGQGYEQY